These T cell receptor beta chains were read from a single sample in a study of OX40 agonist ivuxolimab in advanced cancers. TCRdb keeps only in-frame clones here, not all; method: immunoSEQ multiplex PCR. The sample holds 150,000 to 180,000 clones; 90% to 95% are singletons and the top ten take about 0.31%. This specimen was CD4+ or CD8+ T cells sorted from blood, taken in a trial of the OX40 agonist ivuxolimab. All receptors derive from an adult with an advanced solid tumor such as melanoma, head and neck, liver or kidney cancer. The CDR3 runs from the conserved cysteine through the conserved F or W. Expanded clones are given a class, and other clones once, few, many or no size at all.

size	J	V	CDR3
.	TRBJ2-2	TRBV5-1	CASSSSLADTGELFF
few	TRBJ2-5	TRBV19	CASTGGGAKTQYF
once	TRBJ1-5	TRBV7-3	CASSLDSRQPQHF
.	TRBJ2-3	TRBV7-2	CASSSPAETSTDTQYF
.	TRBJ2-3	TRBV5-1	CASSSTRGEGSTDTQYF
.	TRBJ1-5	TRBV27	CASRIGQGESQPQHF
.	TRBJ2-2	TRBV6-5	CAGKGGANTGELFF
.	TRBJ1-1	TRBV4-1	CASSHQVRGTEAFF
.	TRBJ2-2	TRBV18	CASSPGLYRGRSGELFF
.	TRBJ2-1	TRBV6-1	CATGTVSVQFF
few	TRBJ2-1	TRBV28	CASDSSGPNEQFF
.	TRBJ1-1	TRBV7-9	CASSPPGQGRITEAFF
.	TRBJ1-2	TRBV28	CASSLEQALYGYTF
.	TRBJ2-5	TRBV30	CAWSTAETQYF
.	TRBJ2-7	TRBV5-6	CASSLPGTGGEQYF
.	TRBJ2-7	TRBV7-9	CASSHNSYEQYF
.	TRBJ2-7	TRBV27	CASSFLDRPYEQYF
.	TRBJ1-5	TRBV30	CAWSPGSGNQPQHF
.	TRBJ2-1	TRBV4-1	CASSPPGLPGVDEQFF
.	TRBJ2-6	TRBV19	CASSMAGSVQSGANVLTF
.	TRBJ1-2	TRBV14	CASSQRKGVGAYGYTF
.	TRBJ1-2	TRBV28	CASTRGYGYTF
once	TRBJ1-2	TRBV5-6	CASSLNRGADGYTF
.	TRBJ2-7	TRBV9	CASSASSIHEQYF
.	TRBJ1-2	TRBV30	CAWKGQGRDGYTF
.	TRBJ1-3	TRBV7-2	CASSLMGPLGNTIYF
few	TRBJ1-1	TRBV7-5	CARSPRRPNTEAFF
once	TRBJ1-1	TRBV6-5	CASSWGVRTEAFF
.	TRBJ2-7	TRBV6-6	CASSHGLASTPHEQYF
.	TRBJ2-3	TRBV18	CASSPPWSRISTDTQYF
.	TRBJ1-4	TRBV7-9	CASSLNGRTATNEKLFF
.	TRBJ2-6	TRBV29-1	CSVGRVGANVLTF
.	TRBJ2-1	TRBV2	CASSDRSNNEQFF
.	TRBJ1-1	TRBV18	CASSPSGALRSTEAFF
.	TRBJ2-2	TRBV19	CAGGGGTGELFF
.	TRBJ1-4	TRBV9	CASSVEGGGRKLFF
.	TRBJ2-7	TRBV19	CASSFRYEQYF
.	TRBJ1-2	TRBV9	CASNPTGRLNYGYTF
.	TRBJ2-2	TRBV11-2	CASSLRQANTGELFF
.	TRBJ2-2	TRBV29-1	CSGRSGGNTGELFF